This T cell receptor (beta chain) is from a study of cytomegalovirus exposure and HLA in healthy donors. Study-wide context: Across a few hundred genotyped donors, around 80% landed in the Caucasian-associated ancestry cluster.

Healthy donors of bone marrow made up the group. V shed 4 bases and J 1 base; nucleotides not matched to a gene: 8. Looked up from germline, CDR1 is SGHRS and CDR2 is YFSETQ. The CDR3 has 15 residues. Both 60 Vbeta primers and 13 Jbeta primers went into the PCR. The assay was immunoSEQ multiplex PCR, and TCRdb's table has in-frame clones only and misses some. The sample shows approximately 97,000 clones, 81% of them seen only once. The V and J genes are TRBV5-1 and TRBJ2-7; 7 bases match TRBD2. This TCR came from an older woman in good health and CMV-seropositive. The specimen was PBMCs. CDR3 protein: CASSEALAESYEQYF. The DNA for the CDR3 is TGCGCCAGCAGCGAAGCCCTAGCGGAGTCCTACGAGCAGTACTTC. Full variable domain (rest looked up from reference TRBV5-1 and TRBJ2-7): KAGVTQTPRYLIKTRGQQVTLSCSPISGHRSVSWYQQTPGQGLQFLFEYFSETQRNKGNFPGRFSGRQFSNSRSEMNVSTLELGDSALYLCASSEALAESYEQYFGPGTRLTVT.